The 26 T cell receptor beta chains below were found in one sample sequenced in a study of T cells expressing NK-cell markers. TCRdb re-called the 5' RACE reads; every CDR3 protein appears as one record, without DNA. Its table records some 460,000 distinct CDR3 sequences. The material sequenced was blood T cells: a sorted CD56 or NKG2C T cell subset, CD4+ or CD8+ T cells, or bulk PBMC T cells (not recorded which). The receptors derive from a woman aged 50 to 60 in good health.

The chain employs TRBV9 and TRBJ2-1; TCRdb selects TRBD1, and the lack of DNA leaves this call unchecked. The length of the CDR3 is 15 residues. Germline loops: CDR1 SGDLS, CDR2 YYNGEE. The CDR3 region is CASSPRAGRIHEQFF.

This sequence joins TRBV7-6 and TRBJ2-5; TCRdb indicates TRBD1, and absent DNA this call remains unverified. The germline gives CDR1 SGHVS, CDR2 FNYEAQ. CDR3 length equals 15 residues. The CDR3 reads CASSLLSELEETQYF.

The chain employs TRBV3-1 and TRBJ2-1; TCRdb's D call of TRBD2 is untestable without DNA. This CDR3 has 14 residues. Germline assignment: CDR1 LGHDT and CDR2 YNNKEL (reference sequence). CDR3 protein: CASIAGDGYNEQFF.

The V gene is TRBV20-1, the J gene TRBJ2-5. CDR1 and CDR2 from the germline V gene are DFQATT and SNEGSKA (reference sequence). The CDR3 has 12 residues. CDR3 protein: CSAMHFGETQYF.

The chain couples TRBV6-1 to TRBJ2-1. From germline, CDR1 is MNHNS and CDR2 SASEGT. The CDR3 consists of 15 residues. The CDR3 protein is CASSELQGTTNEQFF.

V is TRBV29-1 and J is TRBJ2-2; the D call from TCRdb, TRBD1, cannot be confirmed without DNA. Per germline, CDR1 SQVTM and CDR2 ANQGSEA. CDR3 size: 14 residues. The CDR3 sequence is CSVTGTGVQRELFF.

The CDR3 region is CASNTGPTGSYEQYF. J is TRBJ2-7 and V is TRBV5-6. The germline CDR1 and CDR2 sequences are SGHDT and YYEEEE. The CDR3 covers 15 residues.

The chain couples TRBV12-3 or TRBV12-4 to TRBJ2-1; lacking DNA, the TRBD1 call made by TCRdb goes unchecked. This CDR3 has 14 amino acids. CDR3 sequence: CASRNPGTYNEQFF.

This CDR3 reads CATSEGLVQFF. The V gene is TRBV24-1, the J gene TRBJ2-1; no DNA is available, so the TRBD2 call from TCRdb remains unchecked. The CDR3 covers 11 residues. Germline loops: CDR1 KGHDR, CDR2 SFDVKD.

The CDR3 spells CSVPAGVQGYTF. The rearrangement uses TRBV29-1 and TRBJ1-2; TCRdb designates TRBD1, a call that cannot be tested without DNA. This CDR3 is built from 12 residues. Per the germline V gene, CDR1 is SQVTM and CDR2 is ANQGSEA.

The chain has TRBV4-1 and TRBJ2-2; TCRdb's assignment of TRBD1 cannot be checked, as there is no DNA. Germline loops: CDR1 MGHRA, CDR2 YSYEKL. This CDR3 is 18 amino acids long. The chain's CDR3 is CASSQDGPGQANTGELFF.

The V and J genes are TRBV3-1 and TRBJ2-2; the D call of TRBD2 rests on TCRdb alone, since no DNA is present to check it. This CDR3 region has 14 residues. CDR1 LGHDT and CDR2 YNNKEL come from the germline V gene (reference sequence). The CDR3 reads CASSHRLAGGELFF.

The CDR3: CASSLEALYNEQFF. The rearrangement uses TRBV7-2 and TRBJ2-1. Germline CDR1 is SGHTA and CDR2 is FQGNSA. The CDR3 is made up of 14 amino acids. Based on the CDR3 plus reference TRBV7-2 and TRBJ2-1, the full variable domain is GAGVSQSPSNKVTEKGKDVELRCDPISGHTALYWYRQSLGQGLEFLIYFQGNSAPDKSGLPSDRFSAERTGGSVSTLTIQRTQQEDSAVYLCASSLEALYNEQFFGPGTRLTVL.

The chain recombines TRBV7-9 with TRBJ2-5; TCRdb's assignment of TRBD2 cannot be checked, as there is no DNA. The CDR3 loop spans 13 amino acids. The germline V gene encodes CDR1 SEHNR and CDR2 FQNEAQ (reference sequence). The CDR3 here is CASSRYDQETQYF.

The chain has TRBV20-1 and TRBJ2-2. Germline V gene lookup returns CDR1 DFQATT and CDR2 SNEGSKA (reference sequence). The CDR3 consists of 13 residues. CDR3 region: CSARRLLTGELFF.

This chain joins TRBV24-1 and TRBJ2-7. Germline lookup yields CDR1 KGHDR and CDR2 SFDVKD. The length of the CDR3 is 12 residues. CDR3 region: CATSDSLGEQYF.

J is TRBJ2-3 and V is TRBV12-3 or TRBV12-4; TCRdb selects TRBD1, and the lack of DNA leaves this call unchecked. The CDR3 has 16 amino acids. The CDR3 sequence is CASSWRTGGTRDTQYF.

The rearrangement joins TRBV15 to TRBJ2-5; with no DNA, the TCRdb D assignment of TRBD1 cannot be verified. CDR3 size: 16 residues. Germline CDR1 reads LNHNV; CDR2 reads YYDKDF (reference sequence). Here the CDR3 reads CATSRFQQGAQETQYF.

The CDR3 sequence is CASKGTSVLLTGELFF. The rearrangement uses TRBV19 and TRBJ2-2; no DNA is available, so the TRBD2 call from TCRdb remains unchecked. The CDR3 is 16 residues long. The germline CDR1 and CDR2 sequences are LNHDA and SQIVND (reference sequence).

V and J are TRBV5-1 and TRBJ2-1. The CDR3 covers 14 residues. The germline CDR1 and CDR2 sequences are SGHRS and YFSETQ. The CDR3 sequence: CASSLRESYNEQFF. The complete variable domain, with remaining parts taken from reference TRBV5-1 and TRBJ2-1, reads KAGVTQTPRYLIKTRGQQVTLSCSPISGHRSVSWYQQTPGQGLQFLFEYFSETQRNKGNFPGRFSGRQFSNSRSEMNVSTLELGDSALYLCASSLRESYNEQFFGPGTRLTVL.

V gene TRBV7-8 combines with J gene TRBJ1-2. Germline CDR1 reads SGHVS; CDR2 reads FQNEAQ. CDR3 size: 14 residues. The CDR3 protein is CASSLSREYYGYTF.

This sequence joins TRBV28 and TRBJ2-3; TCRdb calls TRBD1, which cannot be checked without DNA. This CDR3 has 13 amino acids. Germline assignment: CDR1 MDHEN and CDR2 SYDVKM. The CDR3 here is CAIRGTHTDTQYF.

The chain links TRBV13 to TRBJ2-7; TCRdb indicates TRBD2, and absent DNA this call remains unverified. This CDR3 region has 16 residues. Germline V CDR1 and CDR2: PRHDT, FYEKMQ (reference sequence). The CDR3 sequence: CASSQGLAGAPYEQYF.

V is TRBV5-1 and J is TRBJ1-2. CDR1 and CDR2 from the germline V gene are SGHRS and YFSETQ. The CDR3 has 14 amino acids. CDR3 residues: CASSPSGPNYGYTF.

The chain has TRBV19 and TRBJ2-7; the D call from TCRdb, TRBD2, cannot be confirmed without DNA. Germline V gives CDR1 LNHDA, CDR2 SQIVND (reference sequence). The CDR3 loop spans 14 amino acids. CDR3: CASSIGLLTYEQYF.

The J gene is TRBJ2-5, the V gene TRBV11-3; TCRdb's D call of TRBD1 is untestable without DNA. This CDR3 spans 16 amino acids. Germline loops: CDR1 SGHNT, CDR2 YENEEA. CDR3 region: CASSLDGQGVQETQYF.